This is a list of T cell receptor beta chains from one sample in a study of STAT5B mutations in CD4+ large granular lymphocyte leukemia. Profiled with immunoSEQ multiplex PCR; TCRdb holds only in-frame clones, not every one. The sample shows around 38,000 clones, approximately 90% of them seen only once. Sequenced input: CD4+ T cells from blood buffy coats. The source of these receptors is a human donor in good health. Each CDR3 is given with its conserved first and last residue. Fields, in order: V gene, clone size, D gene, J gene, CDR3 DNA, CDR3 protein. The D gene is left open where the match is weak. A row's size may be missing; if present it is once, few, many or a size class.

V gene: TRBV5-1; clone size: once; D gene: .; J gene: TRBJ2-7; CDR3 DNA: TGCGCCAGCTCCGAAGGGGCGGGCAATATCTACGAGCAGTACTTC; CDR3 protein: CASSEGAGNIYEQYF
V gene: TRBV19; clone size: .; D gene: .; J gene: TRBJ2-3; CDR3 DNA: TGTGCCAGTAGTATTCAACGGGGGCGATCCGGCACAGATACGCAGTATTTT; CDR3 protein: CASSIQRGRSGTDTQYF
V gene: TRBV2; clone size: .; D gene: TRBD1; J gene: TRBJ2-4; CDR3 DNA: TGTGCCAGCAGATCCTTGGGACAGGGTAACATTCAGTACTTC; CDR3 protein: CASRSLGQGNIQYF
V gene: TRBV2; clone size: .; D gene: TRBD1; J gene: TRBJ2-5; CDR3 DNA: TGTGCCAGCAGTCCGGGACAGATACAAGAGACCCAGTACTTC; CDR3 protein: CASSPGQIQETQYF
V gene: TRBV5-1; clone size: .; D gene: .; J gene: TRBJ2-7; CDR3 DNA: TGCGCCAGCAGGAGTGGAGGACAAAACTCCTACGAGCAGTACTTC; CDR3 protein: CASRSGGQNSYEQYF
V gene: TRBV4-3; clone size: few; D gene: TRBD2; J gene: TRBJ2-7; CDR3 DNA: TGCGCCAGCAGCCAAGTTATTTCGGGAGGCAGCTCCTACGAGCAGTACTTC; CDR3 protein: CASSQVISGGSSYEQYF
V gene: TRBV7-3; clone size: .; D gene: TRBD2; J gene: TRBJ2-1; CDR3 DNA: TGTGCCAGCAGCCCGCAGATAGGCGGGAGTAGCAATGAGCAGTTCTTC; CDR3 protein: CASSPQIGGSSNEQFF
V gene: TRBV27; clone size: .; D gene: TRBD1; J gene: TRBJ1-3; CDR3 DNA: TGTGCCAGCAAAAGGACAGGCTCTGGAAACACCATATATTTT; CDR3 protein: CASKRTGSGNTIYF
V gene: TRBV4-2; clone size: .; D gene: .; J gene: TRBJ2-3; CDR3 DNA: TGTGCCAGCAGCCAAGAATCCGGACCAAGCACAGATACGCAGTATTTT; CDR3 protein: CASSQESGPSTDTQYF
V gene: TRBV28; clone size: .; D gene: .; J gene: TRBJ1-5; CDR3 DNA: TGTGCCAGCAGTTACAATCAGCCCCAGCATTTT; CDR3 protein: CASSYNQPQHF
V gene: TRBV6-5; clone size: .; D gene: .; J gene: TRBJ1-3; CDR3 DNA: TGTGCCAGCAGGTCACAGGTCCTCTCTGGAAACACCATATATTTT; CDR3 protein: CASRSQVLSGNTIYF
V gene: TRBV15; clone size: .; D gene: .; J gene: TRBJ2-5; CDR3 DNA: TGTGCCACCAGCAGAGATCTCAGGCCCCAAGAGACCCAGTACTTC; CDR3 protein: CATSRDLRPQETQYF
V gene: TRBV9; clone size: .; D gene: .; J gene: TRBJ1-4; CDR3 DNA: TGTGCCAGCAGCGAGGGAGGAGGGGCGGGGAAGAACTACGGAAAACTGTTTTTT; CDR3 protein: CASSEGGGAGKNYGKLFF
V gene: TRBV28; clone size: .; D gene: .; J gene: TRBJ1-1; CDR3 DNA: TGTGCCAGCAGCCTAACGGGACAAAAGAACACTGAAGCTTTCTTT; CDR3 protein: CASSLTGQKNTEAFF
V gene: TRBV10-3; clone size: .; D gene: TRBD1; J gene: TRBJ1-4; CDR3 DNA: TGTGCCATCAGTGAGGCAGGGGGGAATGAAAAACTGTTTTTT; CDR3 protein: CAISEAGGNEKLFF
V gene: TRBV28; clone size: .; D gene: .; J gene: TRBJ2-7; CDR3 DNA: TGTGCCAGCAGTTTGCCCCCCGGGACTGCTAGCTCCTACGAGCAGTACTTC; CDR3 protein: CASSLPPGTASSYEQYF
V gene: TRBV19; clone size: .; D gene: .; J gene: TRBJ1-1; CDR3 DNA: TGTGCCAGTAAAACAGGCCCTGTAATGAACACTGAAGCTTTCTTT; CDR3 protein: CASKTGPVMNTEAFF
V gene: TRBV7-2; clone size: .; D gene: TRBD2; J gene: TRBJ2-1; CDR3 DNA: TGTGCCAGCAGCTTCATAGCTGGGGGGGTGCCCTACAATGAGCAGTTCTTC; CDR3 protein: CASSFIAGGVPYNEQFF
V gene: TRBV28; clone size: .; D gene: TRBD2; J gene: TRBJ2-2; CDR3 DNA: TGTGCCACCCAACTAGCGGGAGGGGCCGGGGAGCTGTTTTTT; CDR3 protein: CATQLAGGAGELFF
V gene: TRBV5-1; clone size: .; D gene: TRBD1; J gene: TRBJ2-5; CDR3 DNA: TGCGCCAGCAGCCCCCCCGGGACAGGGATAGAGACCCAGTACTTC; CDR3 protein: CASSPPGTGIETQYF
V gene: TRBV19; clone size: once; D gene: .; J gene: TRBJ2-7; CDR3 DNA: TGTGCCAGTAGTATAAGGGGTAGCGGCTCCTACGAGCAGTACTTC; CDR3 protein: CASSIRGSGSYEQYF
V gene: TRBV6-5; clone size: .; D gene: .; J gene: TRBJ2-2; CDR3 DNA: TGTGCCAGCAGTTACGAGGGCCGCCACACCGGGGAGCTGTTTTTT; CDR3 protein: CASSYEGRHTGELFF
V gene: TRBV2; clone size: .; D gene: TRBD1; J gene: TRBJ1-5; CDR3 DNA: TGTGCCAACAGCCGCGGACAGGGGGTACAGCCCCAGCATTTT; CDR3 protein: CANSRGQGVQPQHF
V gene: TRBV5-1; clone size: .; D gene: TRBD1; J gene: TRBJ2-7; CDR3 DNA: TGCGCCAGCAGCTTGGCCGGATTCGGACAGGGAGGATACGAGCAGTACTTC; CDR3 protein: CASSLAGFGQGGYEQYF
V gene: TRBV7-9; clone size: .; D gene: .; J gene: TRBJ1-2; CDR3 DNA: TGTGCCAGCAGCTCCCGAGGACCACCGGCCTACTATGGCTACACCTTC; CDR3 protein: CASSSRGPPAYYGYTF
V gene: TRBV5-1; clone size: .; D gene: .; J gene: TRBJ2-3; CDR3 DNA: TGCGCCAGCAGCGGGGGGACCAGCACAGATACGCAGTATTTT; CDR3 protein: CASSGGTSTDTQYF
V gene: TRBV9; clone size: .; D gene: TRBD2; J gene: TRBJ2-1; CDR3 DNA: TGTGCCAGCAGCTCCAGTGGTGCGGGAGGCGCCTACAATGAGCAGTTCTTC; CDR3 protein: CASSSSGAGGAYNEQFF
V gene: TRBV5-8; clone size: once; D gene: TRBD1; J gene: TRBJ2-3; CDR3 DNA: TGTGCCAGCGGGGGGACAGGGAGTACAGATACGCAGTATTTT; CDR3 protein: CASGGTGSTDTQYF
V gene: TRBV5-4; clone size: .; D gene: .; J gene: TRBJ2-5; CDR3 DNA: TGTGCCAGCAGCTTGGTTAGAGCGGAGCAAGAGACCCAGTACTTC; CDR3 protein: CASSLVRAEQETQYF
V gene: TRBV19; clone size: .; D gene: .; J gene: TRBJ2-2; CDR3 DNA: TGTGCCAGTAGTAGCTCCCTTGGGAACAGGGCGATCGGGGAGCTGTTTTTT; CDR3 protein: CASSSSLGNRAIGELFF
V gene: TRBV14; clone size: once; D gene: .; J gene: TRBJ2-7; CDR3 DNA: TGTGCCAGCAGCCAATTCACGGACACCCGGTTCGGCGAGCAGTACTTC; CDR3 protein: CASSQFTDTRFGEQYF
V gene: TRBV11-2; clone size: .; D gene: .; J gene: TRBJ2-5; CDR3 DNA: TGTCAATGGCCCCAAGAGACCCAGTACTTC; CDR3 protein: CQWPQETQYF
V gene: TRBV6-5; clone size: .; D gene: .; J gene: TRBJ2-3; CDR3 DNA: TGTGCCAGCAGTCCCGGGACGCAGAAGTTGCATACGCAGTATTTT; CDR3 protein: CASSPGTQKLHTQYF
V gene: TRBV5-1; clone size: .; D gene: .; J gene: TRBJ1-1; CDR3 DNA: TGCGCCAGCAGCTTGGGAGGGTGGGAGCCCCGGAACACTGAAGCTTTCTTT; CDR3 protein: CASSLGGWEPRNTEAFF
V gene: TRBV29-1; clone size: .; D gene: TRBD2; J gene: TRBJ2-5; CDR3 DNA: TGCAGCGTTGAGGCTAGCGGGCAAGAGACCCAGTACTTC; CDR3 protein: CSVEASGQETQYF
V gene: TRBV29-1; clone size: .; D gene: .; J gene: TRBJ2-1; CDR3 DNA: TGCAGCCCTGTATTTTCCTACAATGAGCAGTTCTTC; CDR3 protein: CSPVFSYNEQFF
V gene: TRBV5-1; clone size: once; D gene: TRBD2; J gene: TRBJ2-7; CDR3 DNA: TGCGCCAGCAGCCCCGGGGGGGGACAATCCTACGAGCAGTACTTC; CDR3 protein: CASSPGGGQSYEQYF
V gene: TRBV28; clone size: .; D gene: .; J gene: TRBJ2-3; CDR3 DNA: TGTGCCAGCAGTCGCGGAGAGGGGTCGCAGTATTTT; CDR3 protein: CASSRGEGSQYF
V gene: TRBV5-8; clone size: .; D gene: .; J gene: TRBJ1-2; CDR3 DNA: TGTGCCAGCGCCCGGGGCTACTATGGCTACACCTTC; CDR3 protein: CASARGYYGYTF
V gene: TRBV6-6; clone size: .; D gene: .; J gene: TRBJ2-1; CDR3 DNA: TGTGCCAGCAGTCCGGGACCATACAATGAGCAGTTCTTC; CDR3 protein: CASSPGPYNEQFF
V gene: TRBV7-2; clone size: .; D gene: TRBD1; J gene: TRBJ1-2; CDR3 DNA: TGTGCCAGCAGCTCCCGGGACAGGGGGCCCTATGGCTACACCTTC; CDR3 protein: CASSSRDRGPYGYTF
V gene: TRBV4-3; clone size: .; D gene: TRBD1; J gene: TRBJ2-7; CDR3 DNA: TGCGCCAGCAGCCAAGGGTGGACAGGGAACTACGAGCAGTACTTC; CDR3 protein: CASSQGWTGNYEQYF
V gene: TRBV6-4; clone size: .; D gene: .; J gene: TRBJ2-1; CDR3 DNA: TGTGCCAGCCGACTGGACAATGAGCAGTTCTTC; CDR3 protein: CASRLDNEQFF